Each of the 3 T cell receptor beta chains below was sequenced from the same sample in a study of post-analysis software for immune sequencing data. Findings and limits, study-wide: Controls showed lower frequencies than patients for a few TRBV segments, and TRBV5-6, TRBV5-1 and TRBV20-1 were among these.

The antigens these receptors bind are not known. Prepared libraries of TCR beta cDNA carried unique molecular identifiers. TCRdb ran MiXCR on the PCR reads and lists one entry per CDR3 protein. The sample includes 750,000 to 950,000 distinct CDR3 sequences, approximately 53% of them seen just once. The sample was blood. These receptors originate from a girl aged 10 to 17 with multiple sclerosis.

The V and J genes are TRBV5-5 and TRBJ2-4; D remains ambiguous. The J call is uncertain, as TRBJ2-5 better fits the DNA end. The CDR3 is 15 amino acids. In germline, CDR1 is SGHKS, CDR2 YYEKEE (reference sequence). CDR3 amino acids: CASSYGRLTQETQYF. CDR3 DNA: TGTGCCAGCAGCTACGGCAGGCTTACCCAAGAGACCCAGTACTTC.

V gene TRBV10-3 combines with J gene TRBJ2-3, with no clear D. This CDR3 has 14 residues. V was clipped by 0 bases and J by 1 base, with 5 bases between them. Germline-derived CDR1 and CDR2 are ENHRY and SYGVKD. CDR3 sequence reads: CAISESTRTDTQYF. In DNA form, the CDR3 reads TGTGCCATCAGTGAGTCTACCCGCACAGATACGCAGTATTTT.

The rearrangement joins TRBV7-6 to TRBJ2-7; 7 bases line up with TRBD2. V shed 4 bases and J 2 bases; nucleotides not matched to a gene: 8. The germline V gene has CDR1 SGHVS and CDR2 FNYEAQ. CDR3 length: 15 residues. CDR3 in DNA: TGTGCCAGCAGCTCCTCCCCGGGAGGCGCCTACGAGCAGTACTTC. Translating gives CASSSSPGGAYEQYF.